This paragraph covers one TCR beta chain sequence. Its specificity is unknown. This sample is drawn from a study of early T cells in non-severe SARS-CoV-2 infection. Study overall: Whole-blood bulk RNA, unsorted, was sequenced, and chains were unpaired.

Study results and limitations: Database matching using VDJdb favored anti-spike CD8 responses, with private and CD4 specificities left missing.

This CDR3 contains 14 residues. V gave up 3 bases and J gave up 4 bases, with 13 bases separating them. Individual cDNA molecules received unique molecular identifiers during library preparation. Using its own MiXCR run on the 5' RACE reads, TCRdb lists one record per CDR3 protein. The sample carries 100,000 to 120,000 distinct CDR3 sequences, about 12% recorded once. The TCR originated in an adult who was a healthcare worker with PCR-confirmed SARS-CoV-2 infection or an uninfected control (not recorded which). Sample: whole blood. The chain combines TRBV12-3 or TRBV12-4 with TRBJ2-7; D gene uncertain. The CDR3 reads CASSLDRWLYEQYF. The CDR3 DNA reads as TGTGCCAGCAGTTTGGACCGGTGGTTATACGAGCAGTACTTC.